This T cell receptor beta chain was sequenced in a study of blood T cell repertoires in COVID-19. The overall study: T cells, B-cell-depleted T cells, or PBMCs provided the cDNA or gDNA that served as material.

The assay was immunoSEQ multiplex PCR, and TCRdb's table has in-frame clones only and misses some. The sample lists 240,000 or so clones, more than 70% occurring once. The CDR3 extends over 15 amino acids. The ends were cut back, 5 bases at V and 2 bases at J, with 16 bases in the middle. CDR1 and CDR2 (germline): LGHNA, YNFKEQ. V and J are TRBV4-2 and TRBJ2-7; the D gene is possibly TRBD1 (6 bases). The source material was peripheral blood. This sequence originates from a man of 80 years or more with acute or convalescent COVID-19. This CDR3 reads CASSTIGQLTYEQYF. The CDR3 DNA reads as TGTGCCAGCAGCACTATCGGACAGTTAACCTACGAGCAGTACTTC.